The subject of this entry is one T cell receptor beta chain. The clone's antigen remains unknown. Lacking the conserved final phenylalanine or tryptophan, this CDR3 likely reflects a read error. No DNA is shown, since the ends of the CDR3 on it are uncertain; the CDR3 is the one TCRdb lists. The data belong to a study of CD8+CD57+ T cells in acquired aplastic anemia (dated by TCRdb to about 2018). With respect to the entire study: On average, sorted CD4+ and CD8+ cells yielded around 3.4 ug of extracted DNA, with a range of about 0.18 to 30 ug.

The germline V gene sets CDR1 to SGHVS and CDR2 to FQNEAQ. Counting both end residues, the CDR3 totals 8 amino acids. Genomic DNA was used as template for profiling of TCR beta VDJ combinations and CDR3 sequences. TCR repertoire sequencing was run on an Illumina HiSeq 2000. As for the authors' bioinformatics: TRBV/TRBJ rearrangement plots, CDR3 size and DJ length profiles, and Simpson's diversity index were used to assess repertoires. The most abundant DNA sequence in the deep sequencing data was taken as the immunodominant clone. CDR3 amino acid sequences were screened for sharing across subjects and compared with published repertoires and the VDJdb database. TCRdb reran the public reads through fastp at Q25 and MiXCR, keeping productive beta chains. Identical CDR3 protein sequences are pooled into one entry, listed with their most common genes and DNA. These V and J calls derive from TCRdb rather than the authors' analysis. Here the sample has around 250,000 distinct CDR3 sequences; 45% to 70% occur a single time. Of the sample, 8% falls within the top ten clones.

On the study overall, not on this receptor specifically: Between patients and healthy controls, no significant difference in CD8+ Simpson's diversity was found (P=0.060). Some 30 CD8+ CDR3 sequences were shared between patients and controls but appeared highly expressed in patients and within their immunodominant clones.

TCR repertoires of sorted CD4+ and CD8+ blood T cells from severe aplastic anemia patients and healthy subjects were deep-sequenced in the study. Ficoll-Paque density gradient centrifugation was used to isolate peripheral blood mononuclear cells. Before DNA was extracted, CD4+ and CD8+ T cells were sorted using either FACS or magnetic beads. The rearrangement joined TRBV7-8 to TRBJ1-6; the table assigns TRBD1, which was not confirmed against the DNA. Specimen: sorted CD4+, CD8+, or CD8+CD57+ T cells (not recorded which) from PBMCs. The receptor was derived from a human donor with severe aplastic anemia or a healthy control (not recorded which). The CDR3 region: CASSLSRT.